The rows below give T cell receptor beta chains drawn from one sample of a study of OX40 agonist ivuxolimab in advanced cancers. Sequencing used immunoSEQ multiplex PCR; TCRdb keeps in-frame clones, though not all of them. Among 65,000 to 95,000 clones listed, 91% were seen once. The sequences come from CD4+ or CD8+ T cells sorted from blood, collected in a trial of the OX40 agonist ivuxolimab. These receptors originate from an adult with an advanced solid tumor such as melanoma, head and neck, liver or kidney cancer. CDR3s include the opening cysteine and the closing phenylalanine or tryptophan. A D gene is named only where the DNA matches it firmly. Expanded clones get a size class; other rows say once, few or many, or leave the size out.

clone_size: NA
j_call: TRBJ1-1
v_call: TRBV19
d_call: NA
cdr3_nt: TGTGCCAGTAGTCTTCAGGGAGGCACTGAAGCTTTCTTT
cdr3_aa: CASSLQGGTEAFF

clone_size: NA
j_call: TRBJ1-1
v_call: TRBV27
d_call: NA
cdr3_nt: TGTGCCAGCAGTTCCCCGGGGATGAACACTGAAGCTTTCTTT
cdr3_aa: CASSSPGMNTEAFF

clone_size: NA
j_call: TRBJ2-7
v_call: TRBV5-5
d_call: NA
cdr3_nt: TGTGCCAGCAGCTCGCTACTCTACGAGCAGTACTTC
cdr3_aa: CASSSLLYEQYF

clone_size: NA
j_call: TRBJ2-2
v_call: TRBV27
d_call: NA
cdr3_nt: TGTGCCAGCGCCACCCGTGGAGGGGCCTACGCCGGGGAGCTGTTTTTT
cdr3_aa: CASATRGGAYAGELFF

clone_size: NA
j_call: TRBJ1-1
v_call: TRBV28
d_call: NA
cdr3_nt: TGTGCCAGCAACCTCTACGGGGGTAAGAATGAAGCTTTCTTT
cdr3_aa: CASNLYGGKNEAFF

clone_size: once
j_call: TRBJ2-7
v_call: TRBV19
d_call: TRBD1
cdr3_nt: TGTGCCAAGGAGGGACAGGCCCTCTCCTACGAGCAGTACTTC
cdr3_aa: CAKEGQALSYEQYF

clone_size: NA
j_call: TRBJ1-5
v_call: TRBV19
d_call: NA
cdr3_nt: TGTGCCAGTAGTATAGGATGGGACCAGCCCCAGCATTTT
cdr3_aa: CASSIGWDQPQHF

clone_size: NA
j_call: TRBJ2-5
v_call: TRBV7-2
d_call: NA
cdr3_nt: TGTGCCAGCAGCTTATACGGGGGGCTGGAGACCCAGTACTTC
cdr3_aa: CASSLYGGLETQYF

clone_size: NA
j_call: TRBJ2-6
v_call: TRBV19
d_call: TRBD2
cdr3_nt: TGTGCCAGTATCCCACGGGGGGGCAGCTCTGGGGCCAACGTCCTGACTTTC
cdr3_aa: CASIPRGGSSGANVLTF

clone_size: NA
j_call: TRBJ1-5
v_call: TRBV27
d_call: NA
cdr3_nt: TGTGCCAGCAGTTTATTAGGTGGGGGGCTCCAGCCCCAGCATTTT
cdr3_aa: CASSLLGGGLQPQHF

clone_size: few
j_call: TRBJ1-2
v_call: TRBV7-9
d_call: TRBD1
cdr3_nt: TGTGCCAGCAGCTTAAGGCAGGGGGAAGGCTACACCTTC
cdr3_aa: CASSLRQGEGYTF

clone_size: NA
j_call: TRBJ2-7
v_call: TRBV6-5
d_call: NA
cdr3_nt: TGTGCCAGCGGAAAGATAATAGGGGAGCAGTACTTC
cdr3_aa: CASGKIIGEQYF

clone_size: NA
j_call: TRBJ2-6
v_call: TRBV4-3
d_call: NA
cdr3_nt: TGCGCCAGCAGCCAAGATCGGGGGGCCGGGGCCAACGTCCTGACTTTC
cdr3_aa: CASSQDRGAGANVLTF

clone_size: NA
j_call: TRBJ2-7
v_call: TRBV28
d_call: TRBD1
cdr3_nt: TGTGCCAGCAGCTGGGGACAGGAAGGGGGTTACGAGCAGTACTTC
cdr3_aa: CASSWGQEGGYEQYF

clone_size: NA
j_call: TRBJ1-2
v_call: TRBV4-3
d_call: NA
cdr3_nt: TGCGCCAGCAGCCAGGATGCCATCAACTATGGCTACACCTTC
cdr3_aa: CASSQDAINYGYTF

clone_size: NA
j_call: TRBJ2-5
v_call: TRBV14
d_call: NA
cdr3_nt: TGTGCCAGCAGCGCCAGCGGGCACTATGGGGAGACCCAGTACTTC
cdr3_aa: CASSASGHYGETQYF

clone_size: NA
j_call: TRBJ1-2
v_call: TRBV25-1
d_call: NA
cdr3_nt: TGTGCCAGCAGTGAATATTTAAAAGGCTACACCTTC
cdr3_aa: CASSEYLKGYTF

clone_size: NA
j_call: TRBJ2-5
v_call: TRBV28
d_call: TRBD2
cdr3_nt: TGTGCCAGCAGCCCTCGAACTAGCGGGAGGCGAGAGACCCAGTACTTC
cdr3_aa: CASSPRTSGRRETQYF

clone_size: NA
j_call: TRBJ1-5
v_call: TRBV27
d_call: NA
cdr3_nt: TGTGCCAGCAGACCCTCCGGGCCAACAAATCAGCCCCAGCATTTT
cdr3_aa: CASRPSGPTNQPQHF

clone_size: NA
j_call: TRBJ2-7
v_call: TRBV18
d_call: NA
cdr3_nt: TGTGCCAGCTCACCTCTGGGGGTCTACGAGCAGTACTTC
cdr3_aa: CASSPLGVYEQYF

clone_size: NA
j_call: TRBJ2-5
v_call: TRBV5-1
d_call: TRBD2
cdr3_nt: TGCGCCAGCAGCTTGGGGGGGACTAGCGGGAGGAGTGAGACCCAGTACTTC
cdr3_aa: CASSLGGTSGRSETQYF

clone_size: NA
j_call: TRBJ2-1
v_call: TRBV5-4
d_call: TRBD2
cdr3_nt: TGTGCCAGCAGCCCGAGACTAGCGGGAGTAAATGAGCAGTTCTTC
cdr3_aa: CASSPRLAGVNEQFF

clone_size: NA
j_call: TRBJ1-3
v_call: TRBV28
d_call: TRBD1
cdr3_nt: TGTGCCAGCAGTTTCCCCCCCGGACAGGGAAAAGGGGGAAACACCATATATTTT
cdr3_aa: CASSFPPGQGKGGNTIYF

clone_size: NA
j_call: TRBJ1-5
v_call: TRBV6-1
d_call: NA
cdr3_nt: TGTGCCAGCAGTCCGACAGGTTATCAGCCCCAGCATTTT
cdr3_aa: CASSPTGYQPQHF

clone_size: NA
j_call: TRBJ2-2
v_call: TRBV19
d_call: NA
cdr3_nt: TGTGCCAGTAGTATTACCGGGGAGCTGTTTTTT
cdr3_aa: CASSITGELFF

clone_size: NA
j_call: TRBJ2-7
v_call: TRBV2
d_call: NA
cdr3_nt: TGTGCCAGCAGTGTTGAACAGAGCTACGAGCAGTACTTC
cdr3_aa: CASSVEQSYEQYF

clone_size: NA
j_call: TRBJ1-5
v_call: TRBV4-2
d_call: NA
cdr3_nt: TGTGCCAGCAGCCCAAGTGGAGGGATCTTATGGGGACATAGCAATCAGCCCCAGCATTTT
cdr3_aa: CASSPSGGILWGHSNQPQHF

clone_size: NA
j_call: TRBJ2-7
v_call: TRBV6-1
d_call: NA
cdr3_nt: TGTGCCAGCAGCGATCCGGGGGTTAAGCTCCACGAGCAGTACTTC
cdr3_aa: CASSDPGVKLHEQYF

clone_size: NA
j_call: TRBJ2-1
v_call: TRBV2
d_call: NA
cdr3_nt: TGTGCCAGCGACTTGTTCAATGAGCAGTTCTTC
cdr3_aa: CASDLFNEQFF

clone_size: NA
j_call: TRBJ2-3
v_call: TRBV20-1
d_call: NA
cdr3_nt: TGCAGTGGCGTCGTAGGAGATACGCAGTATTTT
cdr3_aa: CSGVVGDTQYF

clone_size: NA
j_call: TRBJ2-1
v_call: TRBV7-9
d_call: NA
cdr3_nt: TGTGCCAGCAGCTTGACTGTATACAATGAGCAGTTCTTC
cdr3_aa: CASSLTVYNEQFF

clone_size: NA
j_call: TRBJ2-7
v_call: TRBV2
d_call: NA
cdr3_nt: TGTGCCAGCAGGGGCCCTGCCTACGAGCAGTACTTC
cdr3_aa: CASRGPAYEQYF

clone_size: many
j_call: TRBJ2-3
v_call: TRBV4-3
d_call: NA
cdr3_nt: TGCGCCAGCAGCCAAAGAGGTGCAGATACGCAGTATTTT
cdr3_aa: CASSQRGADTQYF

clone_size: NA
j_call: TRBJ2-5
v_call: TRBV25-1
d_call: NA
cdr3_nt: TGTGCCAGCAGTGACCGCACATGGGGGGAGACCCAGTACTTC
cdr3_aa: CASSDRTWGETQYF

clone_size: NA
j_call: TRBJ2-7
v_call: TRBV25-1
d_call: NA
cdr3_nt: TGTGCCAGCTCCAGGGGTTACGAGCAGTACTTC
cdr3_aa: CASSRGYEQYF

clone_size: NA
j_call: TRBJ2-3
v_call: TRBV9
d_call: NA
cdr3_nt: TGTGCCAGCAGCGTCGGCGGACTCACAGATACGCAGTATTTT
cdr3_aa: CASSVGGLTDTQYF

clone_size: NA
j_call: TRBJ1-5
v_call: TRBV7-2
d_call: TRBD1
cdr3_nt: TGTGCCAGCAGCTTATGGACAGGGGGTAACCAGCCCCAGCATTTT
cdr3_aa: CASSLWTGGNQPQHF

clone_size: NA
j_call: TRBJ1-3
v_call: TRBV10-2
d_call: TRBD1
cdr3_nt: TGCGCCAGCAGTGAATACAGGGGAACTGGAAACACCATATATTTT
cdr3_aa: CASSEYRGTGNTIYF

clone_size: NA
j_call: TRBJ2-3
v_call: TRBV10-1
d_call: TRBD2
cdr3_nt: TGCGCCAGCAGTGATACTAGCGGATACACAGATACGCAGTATTTT
cdr3_aa: CASSDTSGYTDTQYF

clone_size: NA
j_call: TRBJ2-5
v_call: TRBV27
d_call: NA
cdr3_nt: TGTGCCAGCAGTACCCGCCTGTTAGAGACCCAGTACTTC
cdr3_aa: CASSTRLLETQYF

clone_size: NA
j_call: TRBJ2-1
v_call: TRBV7-7
d_call: TRBD2
cdr3_nt: TGTGCTAGCAGCCGACTAGCGGCCGATAGAAATGAGCAGTTCTTC
cdr3_aa: CASSRLAADRNEQFF

clone_size: NA
j_call: TRBJ2-6
v_call: TRBV30
d_call: TRBD1
cdr3_nt: TGTGCCTGGAGTGGCGGGACAGGAAAAGGGGCCAACGTCCTGACTTTC
cdr3_aa: CAWSGGTGKGANVLTF

clone_size: NA
j_call: TRBJ2-1
v_call: TRBV29-1
d_call: NA
cdr3_nt: TGCAGCGTCAGGGAAAACTACAATGAGCAGTTCTTC
cdr3_aa: CSVRENYNEQFF

clone_size: NA
j_call: TRBJ2-7
v_call: TRBV5-1
d_call: TRBD2
cdr3_nt: TGCGCCAGCAGCTTGAGTACACTAGCGCGCGACGAGCAGTACTTC
cdr3_aa: CASSLSTLARDEQYF

clone_size: NA
j_call: TRBJ2-2
v_call: TRBV11-1
d_call: NA
cdr3_nt: TGTGCCAGCAGCTTAGACAGGGTCACCGGGGAGCTGTTTTTT
cdr3_aa: CASSLDRVTGELFF

clone_size: NA
j_call: TRBJ2-7
v_call: TRBV5-1
d_call: TRBD1
cdr3_nt: TGCGCCAGCAGCCCCGGGGACAGGGGGCTGAGGGAGCAGTACTTC
cdr3_aa: CASSPGDRGLREQYF